The rows below give T cell receptor beta chains drawn from one sample of a study of blood T cell repertoires in COVID-19. Data came from immunoSEQ multiplex PCR; TCRdb stores just in-frame clones and leaves some out. This repertoire shows under 200,000 clones, 88% found once; its top ten account for under 2%. Specimen: peripheral blood. These receptors were collected from a man younger than 30 with active or convalescent COVID-19. CDR3s include the opening cysteine and the closing phenylalanine or tryptophan. The D gene is left open where the match is weak. Clone size is not always given. Where it is, it says once, few, many or a class for expanded clones.

d_gene: NA; abundance: NA; v_gene: TRBV14; j_gene: TRBJ2-3; CDR3aa: CASSQGLRTDTQYF; CDR3nt: TGTGCCAGCAGCCAAGGACTACGCACAGATACGCAGTATTTT
d_gene: TRBD1; abundance: NA; v_gene: TRBV15; j_gene: TRBJ1-5; CDR3aa: CATSRVVISRQGLAGSNQPQHF; CDR3nt: TGTGCCACCAGCAGAGTTGTCATTTCGAGACAGGGTTTGGCTGGGAGCAATCAGCCCCAGCATTTT
d_gene: NA; abundance: NA; v_gene: TRBV9; j_gene: TRBJ1-3; CDR3aa: CASSASDGVSGNTIYF; CDR3nt: TGTGCCAGCAGCGCGAGCGACGGTGTATCTGGAAACACCATATATTTT
d_gene: TRBD1; abundance: NA; v_gene: TRBV2; j_gene: TRBJ1-5; CDR3aa: CASTPPGQPNQPQHF; CDR3nt: TGTGCCAGCACCCCACCGGGACAGCCTAATCAGCCCCAGCATTTT
d_gene: TRBD2; abundance: once; v_gene: TRBV19; j_gene: TRBJ2-7; CDR3aa: CASSIAGGTGEQYF; CDR3nt: TGTGCCAGTAGTATAGCGGGAGGAACTGGGGAGCAGTACTTC
d_gene: NA; abundance: few; v_gene: TRBV21-1; j_gene: TRBJ1-5; CDR3aa: CASSTSTGTGDRGNQPQHF; CDR3nt: TGTGCCAGCAGCACTTCAACAGGGACAGGGGATCGAGGCAATCAGCCCCAGCATTTT
d_gene: TRBD1; abundance: NA; v_gene: TRBV19; j_gene: TRBJ1-2; CDR3aa: CASSRDSHNYGYTF; CDR3nt: TGTGCCAGTAGCCGGGACAGCCATAACTATGGCTACACCTTC
d_gene: TRBD1; abundance: NA; v_gene: TRBV3-1/TRBV3-2; j_gene: TRBJ1-4; CDR3aa: CASSTTGQAEKLFF; CDR3nt: TGTGCCAGCAGCACGACCGGACAGGCTGAAAAACTGTTTTTT
d_gene: NA; abundance: NA; v_gene: TRBV4-3; j_gene: TRBJ2-7; CDR3aa: CASSQDPQREQYF; CDR3nt: TGCGCCAGCAGCCAAGACCCCCAGCGGGAGCAGTACTTC
d_gene: TRBD2; abundance: NA; v_gene: TRBV11-2; j_gene: TRBJ2-5; CDR3aa: CASSLDKISGVETQYF; CDR3nt: TGTGCCAGCAGCTTAGATAAAATTAGCGGGGTGGAGACCCAGTACTTC
d_gene: NA; abundance: once; v_gene: TRBV7-3; j_gene: TRBJ2-7; CDR3aa: CASSLVGGQNYEQYF; CDR3nt: TGTGCCAGCAGCTTAGTAGGCGGGCAAAACTACGAGCAGTACTTC
d_gene: TRBD1; abundance: NA; v_gene: TRBV11-3; j_gene: TRBJ2-3; CDR3aa: CASSRGQHSTDTQYF; CDR3nt: TGTGCCAGCAGCCGGGGACAGCACAGCACAGATACGCAGTATTTT
d_gene: NA; abundance: NA; v_gene: TRBV6-1; j_gene: TRBJ2-7; CDR3aa: CASSFARAYEQYF; CDR3nt: TGTGCCAGCAGTTTCGCCCGGGCCTACGAGCAGTACTTC
d_gene: TRBD1; abundance: NA; v_gene: TRBV7-9; j_gene: TRBJ2-2; CDR3aa: CASTGQGMVGELFF; CDR3nt: TGTGCCAGCACCGGACAGGGGATGGTCGGGGAGCTGTTTTTT